This TCR beta chain was profiled in a study of type 1 and type 2 diabetes patients. Study overall: The cohort mixed type 1 diabetes, type 2 diabetes and nondiabetic donors. T cells were magnetically sorted from PBMCs as CD4+ or CD8+ subsets. Study-level findings and limits: Some T1D-only expanded clones might appear in more T2D or control samples.

Genomic DNA was the PCR template. Multiplex PCR with 30 forward and 13 reverse primers amplified the TCR beta CDR3. TCRdb re-called the multiplex PCR reads through MiXCR, storing one row per CDR3 protein. The sample includes 250,000 or so distinct CDR3 sequences, approximately 45% seen only once; the top ten take about 13%. Each diabetic donor fulfilled classification criteria for either type 1 or type 2. A note on this clonotype: The antigen remains undetermined.

This clonotype was sampled from a man aged 18 to 35 with type 2 diabetes. The specimen sequenced was peripheral blood mononuclear cells (PBMCs).

CDR3 residues: CASSQESAGGQGEQYF. DNA for the CDR3: TGCGCCAGCAGCCAGGAGTCAGCGGGAGGGCAGGGCGAGCAGTACTTC. The V call is TRBV4-1, the J call TRBJ2-5; TRBD2 aligns across 10 bases. The J call may be faulty, since TRBJ2-7 better matches the DNA end. This CDR3 has 16 residues. Germline V lookup: CDR1 MGHRA, CDR2 YSYEKL.